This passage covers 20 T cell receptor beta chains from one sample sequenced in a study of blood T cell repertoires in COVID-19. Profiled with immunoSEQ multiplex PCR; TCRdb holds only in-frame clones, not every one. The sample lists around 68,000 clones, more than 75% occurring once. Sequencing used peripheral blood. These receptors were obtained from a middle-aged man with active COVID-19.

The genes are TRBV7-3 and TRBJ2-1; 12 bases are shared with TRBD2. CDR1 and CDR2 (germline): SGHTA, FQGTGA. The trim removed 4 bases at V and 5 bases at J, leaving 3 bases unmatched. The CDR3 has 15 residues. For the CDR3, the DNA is TGTGCCAGCAGCTCCGGACTAGCGGGAAACAATGAGCAGTTCTTC. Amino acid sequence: CASSSGLAGNNEQFF.

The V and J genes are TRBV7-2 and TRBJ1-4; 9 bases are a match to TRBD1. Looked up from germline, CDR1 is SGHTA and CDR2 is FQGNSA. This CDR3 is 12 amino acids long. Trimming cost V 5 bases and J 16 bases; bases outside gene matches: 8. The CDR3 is CASSPGQGMAFF. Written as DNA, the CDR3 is TGTGCCAGCAGCCCGGGACAGGGAATGGCGTTTTTT.

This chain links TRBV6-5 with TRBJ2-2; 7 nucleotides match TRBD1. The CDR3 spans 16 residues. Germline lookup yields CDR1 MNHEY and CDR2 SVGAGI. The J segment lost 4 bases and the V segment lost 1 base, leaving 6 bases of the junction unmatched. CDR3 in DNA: TGTGCCAGCAGTTACTTCAGGACAGGTGGCACCGGGGAGCTGTTTTTT. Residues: CASSYFRTGGTGELFF.

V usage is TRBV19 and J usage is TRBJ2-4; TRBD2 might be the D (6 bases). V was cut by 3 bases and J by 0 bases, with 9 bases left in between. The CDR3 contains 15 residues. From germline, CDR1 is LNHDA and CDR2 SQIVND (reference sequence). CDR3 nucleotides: TGTGCCAGTAGTATCCGCGGGGTAGCCAAAAACATTCAGTACTTC. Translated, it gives CASSIRGVAKNIQYF.

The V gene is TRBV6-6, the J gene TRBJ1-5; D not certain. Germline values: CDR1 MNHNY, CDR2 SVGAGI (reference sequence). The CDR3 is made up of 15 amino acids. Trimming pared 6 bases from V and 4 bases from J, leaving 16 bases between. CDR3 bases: TGTGCCAGCAGCTACCTCCAATACGGGAATCAGCCCCAGCATTTT. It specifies CASSYLQYGNQPQHF.

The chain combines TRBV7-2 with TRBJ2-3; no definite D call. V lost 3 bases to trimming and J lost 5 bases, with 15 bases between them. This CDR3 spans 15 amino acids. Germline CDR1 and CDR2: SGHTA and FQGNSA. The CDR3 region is CASSFGSVARDTQYF. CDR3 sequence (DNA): TGTGCCAGCAGCTTTGGCAGTGTCGCTAGAGATACGCAGTATTTT.

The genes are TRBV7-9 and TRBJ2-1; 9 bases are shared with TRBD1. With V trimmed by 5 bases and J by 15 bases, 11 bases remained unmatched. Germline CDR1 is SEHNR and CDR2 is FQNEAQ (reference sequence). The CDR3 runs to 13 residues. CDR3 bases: TGTGCCAGCAGCCCTAGCGGAGGACAGGGGTCGTTCTTC. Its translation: CASSPSGGQGSFF.

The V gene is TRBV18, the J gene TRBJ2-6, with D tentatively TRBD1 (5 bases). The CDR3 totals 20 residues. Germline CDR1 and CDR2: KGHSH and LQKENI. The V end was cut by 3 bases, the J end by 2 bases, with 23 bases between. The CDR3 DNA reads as TGTGCCAGCTCACCGCTAGGCCAATTCAGGGTATCCCCTGGGGCCAACGTCCTGACTTTC. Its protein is CASSPLGQFRVSPGANVLTF.

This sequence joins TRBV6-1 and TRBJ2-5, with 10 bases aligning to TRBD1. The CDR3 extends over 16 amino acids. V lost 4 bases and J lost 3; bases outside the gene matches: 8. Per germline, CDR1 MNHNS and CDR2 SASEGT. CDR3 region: CASSGRSGQGKETQYF. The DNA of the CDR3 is TGTGCCAGCAGTGGACGGTCGGGACAGGGGAAAGAGACCCAGTACTTC.

The CDR3 bases are TGTGCCAGCAGCGCAAGGCCGGGACAGTCGAACACCGGGGAGCTGTTTTTT. Its translation: CASSARPGQSNTGELFF. The chain is built from TRBV9 and TRBJ2-2, with TRBD1 matching 7 bases. Germline V gene data show CDR1 as SGDLS and CDR2 as YYNGEE. Trimming removed 3 bases from V and 0 bases from J; junction bases left unmatched: 8. The CDR3 spans 17 residues.

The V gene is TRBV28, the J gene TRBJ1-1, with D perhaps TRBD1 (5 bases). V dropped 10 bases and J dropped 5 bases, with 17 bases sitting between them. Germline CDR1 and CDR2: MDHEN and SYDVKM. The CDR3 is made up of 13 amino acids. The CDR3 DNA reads TGTGCCACCTCCGTCGGGGGTTGGACTGAAGCTTTCTTT. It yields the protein CATSVGGWTEAFF.

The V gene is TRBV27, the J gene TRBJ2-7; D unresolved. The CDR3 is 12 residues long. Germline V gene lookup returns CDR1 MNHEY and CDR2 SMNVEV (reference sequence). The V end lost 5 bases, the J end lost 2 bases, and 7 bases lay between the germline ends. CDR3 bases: TGTGCCAGCAGTCCTGCGCCCTACGAGCAGTACTTC. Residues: CASSPAPYEQYF.

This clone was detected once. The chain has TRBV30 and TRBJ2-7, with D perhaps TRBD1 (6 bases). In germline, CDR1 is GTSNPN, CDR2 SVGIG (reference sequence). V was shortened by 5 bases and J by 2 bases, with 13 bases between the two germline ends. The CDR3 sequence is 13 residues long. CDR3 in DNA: TGTGCCTGGGGCCTGGGACACCCCTACGAGCAGTACTTC. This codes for CAWGLGHPYEQYF.

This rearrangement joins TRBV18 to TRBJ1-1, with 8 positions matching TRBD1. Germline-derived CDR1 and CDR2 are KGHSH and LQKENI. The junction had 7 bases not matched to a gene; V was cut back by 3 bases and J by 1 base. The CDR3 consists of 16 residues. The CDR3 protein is CASSPRKTGENTEAFF. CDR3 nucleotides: TGTGCCAGCTCACCCAGAAAGACAGGGGAGAACACTGAAGCTTTCTTT.

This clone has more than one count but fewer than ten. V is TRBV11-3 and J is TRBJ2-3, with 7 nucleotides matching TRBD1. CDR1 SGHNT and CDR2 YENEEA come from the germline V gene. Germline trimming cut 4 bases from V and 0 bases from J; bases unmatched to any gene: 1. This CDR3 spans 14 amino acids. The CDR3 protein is CASSSTGSTDTQYF. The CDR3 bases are TGTGCCAGCAGCTCGACAGGGAGCACAGATACGCAGTATTTT.

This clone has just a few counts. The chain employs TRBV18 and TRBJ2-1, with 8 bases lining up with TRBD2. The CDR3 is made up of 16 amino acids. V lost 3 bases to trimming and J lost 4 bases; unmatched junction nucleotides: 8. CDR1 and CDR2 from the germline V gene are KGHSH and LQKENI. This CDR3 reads CASSPASRGDYNEQFF. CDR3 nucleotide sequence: TGTGCCAGCTCACCCGCCTCGCGGGGGGATTACAATGAGCAGTTCTTC.

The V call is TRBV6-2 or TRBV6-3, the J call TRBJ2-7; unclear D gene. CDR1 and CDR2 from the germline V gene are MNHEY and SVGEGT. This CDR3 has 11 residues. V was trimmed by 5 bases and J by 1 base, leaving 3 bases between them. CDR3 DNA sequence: TGTGCCAGCAGTACTTCCTACGAGCAGTACTTC. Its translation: CASSTSYEQYF.

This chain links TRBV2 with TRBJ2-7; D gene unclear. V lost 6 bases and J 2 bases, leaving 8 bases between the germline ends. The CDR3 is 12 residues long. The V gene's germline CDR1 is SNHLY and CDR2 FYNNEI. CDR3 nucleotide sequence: TGTGCCAGCAGGAGCGAAACCTACGAGCAGTACTTC. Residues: CASRSETYEQYF.

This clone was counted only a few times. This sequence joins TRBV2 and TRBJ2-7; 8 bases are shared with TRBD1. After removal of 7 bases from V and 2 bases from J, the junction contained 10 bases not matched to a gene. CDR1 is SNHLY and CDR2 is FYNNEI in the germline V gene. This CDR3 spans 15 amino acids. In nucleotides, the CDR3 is TGTGCCAGCACCCACCCGGGACAGGAGACCTACGAGCAGTACTTC. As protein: CASTHPGQETYEQYF.

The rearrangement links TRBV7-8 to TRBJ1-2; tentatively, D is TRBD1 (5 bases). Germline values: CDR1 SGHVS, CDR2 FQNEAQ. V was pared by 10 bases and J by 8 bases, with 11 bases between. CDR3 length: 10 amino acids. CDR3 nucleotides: TGTGCCACCTCGGGGGACGGCTACACCTTC. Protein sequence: CATSGDGYTF.